This paragraph reports one TCR beta chain. The target of this receptor is not known. The sample holds no much larger clone one base away, and base qualities are not on file. This entry comes from a study of identical twins (dated by TCRdb to 2015 to 2016). Regarding the study in general: To test whether fetal clonotypes persist, this study deep-sequenced TCR alpha and beta repertoires from monozygotic twins, from unrelated adults of various ages, and from cord blood. To rule out contamination, replicate twin experiments were performed at different times with different library preparation protocols.

Library preparation used 5' RACE. Reads for this sample came from an Illumina HiSeq 2000. Template switching added a universal primer binding site, and the final cDNA carried a unique molecular identifier that allowed TCR cDNA molecules to be counted accurately. Specific primers in the conserved constant-segment region were used to synthesize first-strand cDNA for TCR alpha and beta chains. To control for contamination, each cDNA library was double barcoded with a SMART-Mk sample barcode plus Illumina barcodes. TruSeq adapter sequences and Illumina sample barcodes were added in two successive PCR steps. Sequencing of the TCR alpha and beta cDNA libraries was done on the Illumina HiSeq platform using custom primers. Per the authors' processing: MiGEC was used to process raw reads and extract unique molecular identifiers, and MiXCR was used to find CDR3 positions. Recombination models were inferred per individual with the repgenHMM and IGoR tools using an EM algorithm. The analysis of shared clonotypes was done with the tcR package in R, with sharing normalized by the product of cloneset sizes. To study raw recombination free of thymic and clonal selection effects, out-of-frame nonproductive sequences were analyzed. TCRdb trimmed public reads at Q25 via fastp, called clones via MiXCR and kept in-frame beta chains. For every CDR3 protein sequence, its rows merge into one entry that carries the most common genes and DNA. TCRdb, rather than the study authors, made the V and J calls. The sample data list 1.5 million to 2 million distinct CDR3 sequences, and about 32% of these were observed just once. Approximately 0.25% of the sample lies in the top ten.

Compared with germline, V lacks 8 bases and J lacks 4 bases; bases without a gene match: 6. CDR1 and CDR2 are read off the germline V gene (reference sequence) as MNHEY and SMNVEV. From the cysteine through the phenylalanine, the CDR3 covers 13 amino acids. Kept here is only the CDR3 DNA, which spans 39 bases and is read in frame from base 1. Broader findings and caveats from the paper: Out-of-frame TCR alpha sequences shared between twins showed an excess of low generation-probability sequences compared with coincidental sharing between unrelated individuals. Excess twin sharing in beta out-of-frame sequences was weaker because fewer shared sequences lowered the signal-to-noise ratio. Invariant T cells such as MAIT and iNKT could partly confound zero-insertion analyses, although diverse VJ usage argued against such confounding for most clonotypes. Abundant cord blood beta clonotypes carried fewer insertions; young adult naive repertoires showed a weaker similar trend, while memory repertoires showed none. Recombination models systematically underestimated out-of-frame TCR alpha sharing in monozygotic twins but agreed with sharing between unrelated individuals. Because the same donors could not be followed over many years, conclusions were based on cross-sectional statistical analysis.

Every donor was a healthy Caucasian. The TCR sequence derives from a newborn girl in good health. The sequenced material came from cord blood. The chain is encoded by TRBV27 joined to TRBJ1-2; 8 of the junction bases match TRBD1. The encoded CDR3 is CASATTGVYGYTF. The nucleotides are TGTGCCAGCGCAACGACAGGGGTCTATGGCTACACCTTC.